The 29 T cell receptor beta chains reported below all come from one sample, sequenced in a study of cytomegalovirus exposure and HLA in healthy donors (dated by TCRdb to about 2017). Library preparation used the immunoSEQ multiplex PCR assay. For the multiplex PCR, a mixture combining 60 forward primers for TCR Vbeta segments and 13 reverse primers for TCR Jbeta segments was used. In its TCRdb copy, this immuneACCESS table keeps in-frame sequences only and misses some clones. Where compared with another copy, unresolved V genes explain less than half of these, and the others have no known cause. The sample data list approximately 69,000 clones, and 70% to 75% of these were observed just once. The top ten clones comprise 22% of the sample. Sequences were obtained from PBMCs. The receptors come from a woman between 25 and 40 years old in good health and CMV-seropositive.

The genes are TRBV5-1 and TRBJ1-2; TRBD1 aligns across 7 bases. There are 17 residues in the CDR3. Germline CDR1 reads SGHRS; CDR2 reads YFSETQ. J gave up 6 bases and V 0 bases, and 14 bases lay outside the gene matches. This chain's CDR3 is CASSLAPNSQGNNGYTF. CDR3 sequence (DNA): TGCGCCAGCAGCTTGGCCCCCAACTCACAGGGGAACAATGGCTACACCTTC.

Written as DNA, the CDR3 is TGTGCCAGCAGTGAGTTAACAGGGGTCGGCTACACCTTC. Amino acid sequence: CASSELTGVGYTF. The chain carries TRBV25-1 and TRBJ1-2; 7 bases fit TRBD1. The CDR3 extends over 13 amino acids. Unmatched junction bases numbered 6, after V lost 3 bases and J lost 8 bases. Germline lookup yields CDR1 MGHDK and CDR2 SYGVNS.

The chain recombines TRBV2 with TRBJ2-7; 8 nucleotides match TRBD1. Germline-derived CDR1 and CDR2 are SNHLY and FYNNEI. The CDR3 has 17 amino acids. V lost 1 base to trimming and J lost 0 bases; unmatched junction nucleotides: 8. DNA of the CDR3: TGTGCCAGCAGTGAAGTTGTTACAGGGGGTAGCTCCTACGAGCAGTACTTC. Amino acid sequence: CASSEVVTGGSSYEQYF.

This clone was seen at least ten times. The chain links TRBV7-2 to TRBJ2-7; TRBD2 matches 12 bases. Trimming at V came to 5 bases and at J to 7 bases, leaving 9 bases not matched to a gene. The CDR3 runs to 15 residues. Per the germline V gene, CDR1 is SGHTA and CDR2 is FQGNSA. The CDR3 sequence: CASSHLAGGQGEQYF. CDR3 coding DNA: TGTGCCAGCAGCCATCTAGCGGGAGGGCAGGGGGAGCAGTACTTC.

V usage is TRBV6-1 and J usage is TRBJ1-5; TRBD1 matches 7 bases. Germline loops: CDR1 MNHNS, CDR2 SASEGT. Germline trimming cut 4 bases from V and 4 bases from J; bases unmatched to any gene: 7. The length of the CDR3 is 15 residues. The CDR3 nucleotides read TGTGCCAGCAGTGCCATGGCAGGGGGTAATCAGCCCCAGCATTTT. Its protein product is CASSAMAGGNQPQHF.

This clone is a singleton in its sample. V and J are TRBV18 and TRBJ1-1, with D maybe TRBD1 (6 bases). There are 16 residues in the CDR3. Trimming removed 5 bases from V and 6 bases from J, with 22 bases in between. Germline V gene lookup returns CDR1 KGHSH and CDR2 LQKENI. CDR3: CASSTDRQSLIPEAFF. The CDR3 nucleotides read TGTGCCAGCTCAACAGACAGGCAGTCTCTCATCCCTGAAGCTTTCTTT.

V is TRBV18 and J is TRBJ2-5, with D possibly being TRBD1 (7 bases). This CDR3 spans 13 amino acids. Trimming shortened V by 4 bases and J by 4 bases, and 10 bases separated the two germline ends. From germline, CDR1 is KGHSH and CDR2 LQKENI. Here the CDR3 reads CASSLQGGETQYF. In DNA form, the CDR3 reads TGTGCCAGCTCACTTCAGGGGGGAGAGACCCAGTACTTC. The complete variable domain, with remaining parts taken from reference TRBV18 and TRBJ2-5, reads NAGVMQNPRHLVRRRGQEARLRCSPMKGHSHVYWYRQLPEEGLKFMVYLQKENIIDESGMPKERFSAEFPKEGPSILRIQQVVRGDSAAYFCASSLQGGETQYFGPGTRLLVL.

The J gene is TRBJ1-5, the V gene TRBV19; D remains ambiguous. Germline CDR1 and CDR2: LNHDA and SQIVND (reference sequence). V gave up 5 bases and J gave up 3 bases, with 8 bases separating them. The CDR3 has 13 amino acids. CDR3 loop: CASSLGLNQPQHF. The CDR3 DNA reads TGTGCCAGTAGTCTGGGCCTCAATCAGCCCCAGCATTTT.

This clone was counted a few times. The rearrangement links TRBV10-2 to TRBJ1-5, with D possibly TRBD1 on 6 matching bases. Per germline, CDR1 WSHSY and CDR2 SAAADI. This CDR3 spans 14 amino acids. Trimming stripped 0 bases from V and 5 bases from J, with 8 bases between. Written as DNA, the CDR3 is TGCGCCAGCAGTGAGTCGGACAGATATCAGCCCCAGCATTTT. Amino acid sequence: CASSESDRYQPQHF.

This clone was found once. The V call is TRBV6-5, the J call TRBJ1-1; 7 nucleotides agree with TRBD1. Germline CDR1 is MNHEY and CDR2 is SVGAGI. This CDR3 is 15 amino acids long. V shed 6 bases, J shed 1 base, and the junction held 8 bases outside the gene matches. The CDR3 DNA is TGTGCCAGCAGATCCGGGACAGCCAAGAACACTGAAGCTTTCTTT. Residues: CASRSGTAKNTEAFF.

The V and J genes are TRBV6-6 and TRBJ2-7; the D gene is possibly TRBD2 (6 bases). V lost 2 bases and J 2 bases, leaving 13 bases between the germline ends. This CDR3 has 15 amino acids. Germline assignment: CDR1 MNHNY and CDR2 SVGAGI (reference sequence). DNA of the CDR3: TGTGCCAGCAGTTACGGGGATAGCGGTACCTACGAGCAGTACTTC. Amino acid sequence: CASSYGDSGTYEQYF.

The V and J genes are TRBV12-5 and TRBJ1-1; no clear D. Germline V lookup: CDR1 LGHNT, CDR2 FRNRAP. V lost 2 bases and J lost 4, with 11 bases in between. This CDR3 spans 14 amino acids. The CDR3 region is CASGLNPGVTEAFF. The CDR3 nucleotides read TGTGCTAGTGGTTTGAACCCCGGGGTCACTGAAGCTTTCTTT.

The chain couples TRBV7-3 to TRBJ1-4; 8 nucleotides agree with TRBD1. Germline values: CDR1 SGHTA, CDR2 FQGTGA. Unmatched junction bases numbered 6, after V lost 5 bases and J lost 7 bases. The CDR3 totals 14 residues. This CDR3 is CASSPTGGGEKLFF. The CDR3 nucleotides read TGTGCCAGCAGCCCTACAGGGGGGGGTGAAAAACTGTTTTTT.

The J gene is TRBJ2-2, the V gene TRBV2; 13 bases are a match to TRBD2. J was trimmed by 6 bases and V by 8 bases; bases with no gene match: 9. Germline V gene sequence: CDR1 SNHLY, CDR2 FYNNEI. The CDR3 sequence is 16 residues long. In DNA, the CDR3 is TGTGCCAGCTGTGGACTAGCGGGAGTGGCGGCCGGGGAGCTGTTTTTT. It yields the protein CASCGLAGVAAGELFF.

The chain carries TRBV25-1 and TRBJ1-1; 7 bases fit TRBD1. Germline trimming cut 11 bases from V and 1 base from J; bases unmatched to any gene: 10. The CDR3 has 14 residues. The germline CDR1 and CDR2 sequences are MGHDK and SYGVNS. The CDR3 region has the DNA TGTGCCTCAACAACGACAGGGAGGAACACTGAAGCTTTCTTT. This encodes CASTTTGRNTEAFF. Combining the CDR3 with reference TRBV25-1 and TRBJ1-1 gives the whole variable domain EADIYQTPRYLVIGTGKKITLECSQTMGHDKMYWYQQDPGMELHLIHYSYGVNSTEKGDLSSESTVSRIRTEHFPLTLESARPSHTSQYLCASTTTGRNTEAFFGQGTRLTVV.

This clone was seen only once. The chain is built from TRBV5-1 and TRBJ2-7; 9 positions agree with TRBD1. J was trimmed by 3 bases and V by 0 bases; bases with no gene match: 10. This CDR3 contains 17 residues. Germline-derived CDR1 and CDR2 are SGHRS and YFSETQ. CDR3 residues: CASSLVVGTGKSYEQYF. CDR3 bases: TGCGCCAGCAGCTTGGTGGTAGGGACAGGGAAGAGCTACGAGCAGTACTTC.

The table lists this clone with a count of one. V is TRBV28 and J is TRBJ1-2; 7 bases line up with TRBD1. With V trimmed by 6 bases and J by 1 base, 5 bases remained unmatched. Germline V gene sequence: CDR1 MDHEN, CDR2 SYDVKM. The CDR3 length is 14 residues. In DNA form, the CDR3 reads TGTGCCAGCAGCTCCGGGACAGTTAACTATGGCTACACCTTC. Its translation: CASSSGTVNYGYTF.

The chain joins TRBV27 to TRBJ2-1; no definite D call. V was pared by 5 bases and J by 3 bases, with 11 bases between. Germline V gene data show CDR1 as MNHEY and CDR2 as SMNVEV (reference sequence). The CDR3 contains 14 residues. The CDR3 sequence is CASSVNSNYNEQFF. CDR3 nucleotides: TGTGCCAGCAGTGTTAACTCAAACTACAATGAGCAGTTCTTC.

The chain combines TRBV30 with TRBJ2-1, with 9 positions matching TRBD2. The trim removed 7 bases at V and 4 bases at J, leaving 5 bases unmatched. Germline V gene lookup returns CDR1 GTSNPN and CDR2 SVGIG (reference sequence). This CDR3 is built from 13 residues. The CDR3 loop reads CALGLALYNEQFF. The CDR3 nucleotides are TGTGCCTTGGGACTAGCATTATACAATGAGCAGTTCTTC.

The genes are TRBV28 and TRBJ1-5, with 7 bases lining up with TRBD1. This CDR3 is 15 amino acids long. V gave up 2 bases and J gave up 3 bases; unmatched junction bases: 4. Germline loops: CDR1 MDHEN, CDR2 SYDVKM. The CDR3 region is CASSLRQGANQPQHF. CDR3 bases: TGTGCCAGCAGTTTAAGACAGGGTGCCAATCAGCCCCAGCATTTT.

The chain combines TRBV6-5 with TRBJ2-7, with D perhaps TRBD1 (6 bases). Trimming pared 8 bases from V and 0 bases from J, leaving 17 bases between. Looked up from germline, CDR1 is MNHEY and CDR2 is SVGAGI. The CDR3 is made up of 15 amino acids. The CDR3 reads CASAPGEGGSYEQYF. The DNA of the CDR3 is TGTGCCAGCGCCCCCGGGGAAGGGGGCTCCTACGAGCAGTACTTC.

V gene TRBV7-9 combines with J gene TRBJ1-3; no clear D. Germline V lookup: CDR1 SEHNR, CDR2 FQNEAQ (reference sequence). The length of the CDR3 is 13 residues. With 1 base removed from V and 1 base from J, the gap between germline ends came to 2 bases. CDR3 DNA: TGTGCCAGCAGCTTAGTATCTGGAAACACCATATATTTT. Translation gives CASSLVSGNTIYF.

This chain links TRBV7-9 with TRBJ2-5; TRBD1 aligns across 10 bases. The V gene end was trimmed by 5 bases and the J gene end by 4 bases; junction bases not matched to a gene: 4. Looked up from germline, CDR1 is SEHNR and CDR2 is FQNEAQ (reference sequence). The CDR3 contains 14 residues. The CDR3 sequence: CASSNWDRGETQYF. The CDR3 coding sequence is TGTGCCAGCAGCAACTGGGACAGGGGAGAGACCCAGTACTTC.

The CDR3 spells CANWTGGRGYNEQFF. In nucleotides, the CDR3 is TGCGCCAATTGGACAGGGGGCAGGGGATACAATGAGCAGTTCTTC. The rearrangement joins TRBV10-1 to TRBJ2-1; 11 bases fit TRBD1. CDR3 length: 15 amino acids. Unmatched junction bases numbered 9, after V lost 10 bases and J lost 4 bases. Germline V CDR1 and CDR2: WNHNN, SYGVQD (reference sequence).

CDR3: CASRSDRHGYTF. CDR3 bases: TGTGCCAGCAGGAGCGACCGCCATGGCTACACCTTC. The V and J genes are TRBV28 and TRBJ1-2; no clear D. The V gene's germline CDR1 is MDHEN and CDR2 SYDVKM. The CDR3 is 12 amino acids. Trimming removed 6 bases from V and 6 bases from J, with 11 bases in between.

The chain employs TRBV5-4 and TRBJ2-3; TRBD1 matches 7 bases. Germline CDR1 reads SGHNT; CDR2 reads YYREEE (reference sequence). With V trimmed by 0 bases and J by 0 bases, 4 bases remained unmatched. This CDR3 is built from 16 residues. CDR3 nucleotides: TGTGCCAGCAGCTTGGGCCCGGGACAGAGCACAGATACGCAGTATTTT. It yields the protein CASSLGPGQSTDTQYF.

The V call is TRBV7-6, the J call TRBJ1-1, with D unclear. The CDR3 loop spans 13 amino acids. Germline V gene lookup returns CDR1 SGHVS and CDR2 FNYEAQ. V was trimmed by 1 base and J by 5 bases, leaving 8 bases between them. DNA of the CDR3: TGTGCCAGCAGCTTAGGCTCGGTAACTGAAGCTTTCTTT. Translating it yields CASSLGSVTEAFF.

The V gene is TRBV15, the J gene TRBJ1-3; 8 bases are shared with TRBD1. The CDR3 is 15 residues long. V dropped 4 bases and J dropped 4; count of bases not matched to a gene: 6. In germline, CDR1 is LNHNV, CDR2 YYDKDF (reference sequence). The CDR3 is CATSKRQGTGNTIYF. DNA for the CDR3: TGTGCCACCAGCAAAAGACAGGGGACCGGAAACACCATATATTTT.

This chain links TRBV19 with TRBJ2-5, with 8 bases aligning to TRBD1. The ends lost 5 bases at V and 0 bases at J; junction bases unmatched: 8. This CDR3 is 16 amino acids long. The germline gives CDR1 LNHDA, CDR2 SQIVND (reference sequence). CDR3 sequence: CASSGDRLRNQETQYF. CDR3 bases: TGTGCCAGTAGTGGGGACAGGTTGAGAAACCAAGAGACCCAGTACTTC.